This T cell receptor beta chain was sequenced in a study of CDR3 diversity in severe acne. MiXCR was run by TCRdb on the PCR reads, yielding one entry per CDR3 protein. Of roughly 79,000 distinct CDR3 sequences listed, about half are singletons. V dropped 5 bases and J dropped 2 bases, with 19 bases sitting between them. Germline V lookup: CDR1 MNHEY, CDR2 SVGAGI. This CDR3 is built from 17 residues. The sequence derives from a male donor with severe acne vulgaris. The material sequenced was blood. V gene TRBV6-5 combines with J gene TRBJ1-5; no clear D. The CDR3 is CASSPEAAYFGNQPQHF. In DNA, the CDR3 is TGTGCCAGCAGTCCGGAGGCGGCCTACTTCGGCAATCAGCCCCAGCATTTT.